A single sample is the source of the 11 T cell receptor beta chains below, sequenced in a study of blood T cell repertoires in COVID-19. TCRdb keeps only in-frame clones here, not all; method: immunoSEQ multiplex PCR. The sample holds approximately 290,000 clones, approximately 89% seen once. Specimen: peripheral blood. The source is a woman under 40 with COVID-19, enrolled during active disease.

The chain joins TRBV7-7 to TRBJ1-1; maybe TRBD1 (6 bases). The CDR3 spans 13 residues. In germline, CDR1 is SSHAT, CDR2 FNYEAQ (reference sequence). Trimming removed 5 bases from V and 1 base from J, with 8 bases in between. The CDR3 here is CASSADRNTEAFF. The CDR3 DNA follows: TGTGCCAGCAGCGCGGACAGGAACACTGAAGCTTTCTTT.

This rearrangement joins TRBV5-1 to TRBJ2-4; D ambiguous. Trimming removed 0 bases from V and 9 bases from J, with 16 bases in between. The CDR3 covers 15 residues. Germline V gene lookup returns CDR1 SGHRS and CDR2 YFSETQ. CDR3 coding DNA: TGCGCCAGCAGCTTGGGATCTAGTGAGAGAGCCATTCAGTACTTC. This codes for CASSLGSSERAIQYF. Full variable domain (outside the CDR3, taken from reference TRBV5-1 and TRBJ2-4): KAGVTQTPRYLIKTRGQQVTLSCSPISGHRSVSWYQQTPGQGLQFLFEYFSETQRNKGNFPGRFSGRQFSNSRSEMNVSTLELGDSALYLCASSLGSSERAIQYFGAGTRLSVL.

The genes are TRBV5-5 and TRBJ1-3; D ambiguous. The CDR3 has 14 residues. The ends were cut back, 4 bases at V and 8 bases at J, with 16 bases in the middle. Per the germline V gene, CDR1 is SGHKS and CDR2 is YYEKEE (reference sequence). CDR3: CASSAGPSGDTIYF. The DNA for the CDR3 is TGTGCCAGCAGCGCAGGACCGAGCGGGGACACCATATATTTT. Using reference TRBV5-5 and TRBJ1-3 for the parts outside the CDR3, the full variable domain is DAGVTQSPTHLIKTRGQQVTLRCSPISGHKSVSWYQQVLGQGPQFIFQYYEKEERGRGNFPDRFSARQFPNYSSELNVNALLLGDSALYLCASSAGPSGDTIYFGEGSWLTVV.

V and J are TRBV7-9 and TRBJ2-5, with 7 positions matching TRBD1. Germline V gives CDR1 SEHNR, CDR2 FQNEAQ (reference sequence). The junction had 2 bases not matched to a gene; V was cut back by 5 bases and J by 5 bases. This CDR3 has 12 residues. The CDR3 region has the DNA TGTGCCAGCAGCCCCAGGGGGGAGACCCAGTACTTC. This gives the protein CASSPRGETQYF.

The chain links TRBV29-1 to TRBJ2-1, with 11 bases lining up with TRBD1. Looked up from germline, CDR1 is SQVTM and CDR2 is ANQGSEA. After removal of 6 bases from V and 3 bases from J, the junction contained 13 bases not matched to a gene. The CDR3 loop spans 17 amino acids. CDR3 residues: CSVTGTGGIFYYNEQFF. CDR3 in DNA: TGCAGCGTCACCGGGACAGGGGGGATATTTTACTACAATGAGCAGTTCTTC.

The rearrangement uses TRBV6-4 and TRBJ2-3, with D perhaps TRBD2 (5 bases). The V end was cut by 4 bases, the J end by 0 bases, with 11 bases between. The CDR3 runs to 15 residues. The germline V gene encodes CDR1 MRHNA and CDR2 SNTAGT. For the CDR3, the DNA is TGTGCCAGCAGTGCAAACGGGATTAGCACAGATACGCAGTATTTT. Its translation is CASSANGISTDTQYF.

The chain employs TRBV15 and TRBJ2-2, with TRBD2 as a possible D gene (5 bases). The CDR3 length is 18 residues. Germline V CDR1 and CDR2: LNHNV, YYDKDF (reference sequence). The ends were cut back, 0 bases at V and 2 bases at J, with 16 bases in the middle. The CDR3 nucleotides read TGTGCCACCAGCAGAGACTTAACCAAGAGGGTTAACACCGGGGAGCTGTTTTTT. This translates into CATSRDLTKRVNTGELFF.

J is TRBJ2-7 and V is TRBV15; no firm D call. Germline V gene lookup returns CDR1 LNHNV and CDR2 YYDKDF (reference sequence). CDR3 size: 14 residues. V lost 3 bases and J lost 4, with 13 bases in between. CDR3 in amino acids: CATSSSGSQYEQYF. The CDR3, as DNA: TGTGCCACCAGCAGTTCCGGGTCCCAATACGAGCAGTACTTC.

CDR3 coding DNA: TGTGCCAGTAGGGGGACTAGCGTGGATACGCAGTATTTT. The encoded protein is CASRGTSVDTQYF. The gene calls are TRBV19 and TRBJ2-3; 10 bases match TRBD2. Germline V gene sequence: CDR1 LNHDA, CDR2 SQIVND (reference sequence). With 6 bases clipped from V and 6 bases from J, the junction kept 3 bases outside the gene matches. This CDR3 is built from 13 residues.

The rearrangement joins TRBV19 to TRBJ2-1; TRBD2 matches at 7 bases. The junction had 4 bases not matched to a gene; V was cut back by 0 bases and J by 5 bases. CDR1 and CDR2 (germline): LNHDA, SQIVND (reference sequence). The CDR3 contains 15 residues. The CDR3 sequence is CASSIEGGSNNEQFF. The CDR3 DNA follows: TGTGCCAGTAGTATAGAGGGCGGGAGTAACAATGAGCAGTTCTTC.

The V and J genes are TRBV30 and TRBJ1-5; D is perhaps TRBD1 (5 bases). Trimming left V 2 bases short and J 3 bases short, with 14 bases between. Germline CDR1 and CDR2: GTSNPN and SVGIG (reference sequence). The CDR3 extends over 15 amino acids. The CDR3 bases are TGTGCCTGGAGTAGAAATCAGGGATACAATCAGCCCCAGCATTTT. Translating it yields CAWSRNQGYNQPQHF.